Listed here are 29 T cell receptor beta chains from one sample, sequenced in a study of metastatic and nonmetastatic thyroid tumors. TCRdb re-called clones from the PCR reads using MiXCR. The sample has around 15,000 clones; approximately 19% are singletons. All patients were untreated before thyroid surgery. Source material: blood. The receptors derive from a female donor with papillary thyroid cancer or a benign thyroid nodule (not recorded which). Some clones in this sample may be carry-over from other donors' samples.

This clone showed up just once. CDR3 DNA sequence: TGCAGTGCTAGAGTATTAGCGGGAGGGCCGGCAGATACGCAGTATTTT. Amino acids: CSARVLAGGPADTQYF. The V call is TRBV20-1, the J call TRBJ2-3; 11 bases line up with TRBD2. Germline V lookup: CDR1 DFQATT, CDR2 SNEGSKA (reference sequence). This CDR3 spans 16 amino acids. After removal of 1 base from V and 4 bases from J, the junction contained 7 bases not matched to a gene.

Ten or more counts support this clone. V usage is TRBV20-1 and J usage is TRBJ2-5; D unresolved. Germline V lookup: CDR1 DFQATT, CDR2 SNEGSKA (reference sequence). Trimming took off 3 bases at V and 13 bases at J, with 15 bases between the two ends. This CDR3 is built from 11 residues. The CDR3 reads CSASDFGEWYF. For the CDR3, the DNA is TGCAGTGCTAGTGACTTTGGAGAATGGTACTTC.

This clone was observed many times. The chain employs TRBV9 and TRBJ1-6; the match to TRBD1 covers 8 bases. The CDR3 is 18 residues long. Germline CDR1 reads SGDLS; CDR2 reads YYNGEE. J lost 5 bases, V lost 3 bases, and 13 bases had no gene match. The CDR3 DNA follows: TGTGCCAGCAGCGCCATGTATGGTGGACAGGGAGATAATTCACCCCTCCACTTT. Its translation: CASSAMYGGQGDNSPLHF.

In this sample, this clone is medium-sized (0.01 to 0.1%). Within the sample, other DNA sequences also encode this same CDR3. The gene calls are TRBV6-1 and TRBJ2-3, with D tentatively TRBD2 (5 bases). V lost 6 bases, J lost 4 bases, and 11 bases lay in between. This CDR3 is 13 amino acids long. CDR1 is MNHNS, CDR2 SASEGT, per germline. In nucleotides, the CDR3 is TGTGCCAGCAGCGCGGGCAGGTCAGATACGCAGTATTTT. Encoded protein: CASSAGRSDTQYF.

This clone was seen ten or more times. The chain uses TRBV20-1 and TRBJ2-3; possible D gene TRBD1, 6 bases. The CDR3 is made up of 15 amino acids. V lost 1 base, J lost 4 bases, and 15 bases lay in between. CDR1 is DFQATT, CDR2 SNEGSKA, per germline (reference sequence). The CDR3 protein is CSARGAQGLADTQYF. Here the CDR3 DNA reads TGCAGTGCTAGAGGCGCACAGGGTTTAGCAGATACGCAGTATTTT.

Many counts were recorded for this clone. The genes are TRBV28 and TRBJ2-7; the D is unclear. The CDR3 has 12 residues. Germline-derived CDR1 and CDR2 are MDHEN and SYDVKM. V was trimmed by 10 bases and J by 2 bases, leaving 12 bases between them. This CDR3 reads CAIGPGPYEQYF. In DNA, the CDR3 is TGTGCCATTGGGCCCGGGCCCTACGAGCAGTACTTC. Filled out from reference TRBV28 and TRBJ2-7, the complete variable domain reads DVKVTQSSRYLVKRTGEKVFLECVQDMDHENMFWYRQDPGLGLRLIYFSYDVKMKEKGDIPEGYSVSREKKERFSLILESASTNQTSMYLCAIGPGPYEQYFGPGTRLTVT.

This clone was observed at least ten times. The chain employs TRBV28 and TRBJ2-5; D call uncertain. The CDR3 sequence is 14 residues long. Looked up from germline, CDR1 is MDHEN and CDR2 is SYDVKM. V shed 5 bases and J shed 5 bases, with 15 bases lying between them. CDR3 sequence: CASSPLSGSETQYF. CDR3 DNA sequence: TGTGCCAGCAGTCCCCTTTCTGGCTCGGAGACCCAGTACTTC.

This clone was picked up many times. J is TRBJ1-2 and V is TRBV3-1, with unresolved D. CDR1 LGHDT and CDR2 YNNKEL come from the germline V gene (reference sequence). Deletions cut 0 bases from V and 4 bases from J, with 9 bases between. There are 14 residues in the CDR3. The CDR3, as DNA: TGTGCCAGCAGCCAAGATACGACTAGCTATGGCTACACCTTC. Its protein is CASSQDTTSYGYTF.

For the CDR3, the DNA is TGTGCCATCAGTCGGGACAGGGGTGCAGATACGCAGTATTTT. Its translation is CAISRDRGADTQYF. This chain joins TRBV10-3 and TRBJ2-3, with 10 bases aligning to TRBD1. The J segment lost 4 bases and the V segment lost 5 bases, leaving 3 bases of the junction unmatched. The CDR3 runs 14 residues. The germline V gene has CDR1 ENHRY and CDR2 SYGVKD.

This clone was recorded many times. A much larger clone is a single base away; this may be a read error. CDR3 sequence: CASTQGGANVLAF. CDR3 DNA sequence: TGTGCCAGCACGCAAGGTGGGGCCAACGTCCTGGCTTTC. The V and J genes are TRBV6-1 and TRBJ2-6; D is possibly TRBD1 (5 bases). The CDR3 is 13 amino acids. Germline V gene lookup returns CDR1 MNHNS and CDR2 SASEGT.

This clone was seen a handful of times. This sequence joins TRBV28 and TRBJ2-3, with 9 bases lining up with TRBD2. The J segment lost 3 bases and the V segment lost 10 bases, leaving 8 bases of the junction unmatched. The CDR3 extends over 14 amino acids. Per the germline V gene, CDR1 is MDHEN and CDR2 is SYDVKM. The CDR3 region has the DNA TGTGCCACCTCCGCTAGCGGGGCAACAGATACGCAGTATTTT. It translates to CATSASGATDTQYF.

This clone occurred many times. The V call is TRBV19, the J call TRBJ2-5; a possible D gene is TRBD2 (6 bases). Germline-derived CDR1 and CDR2 are LNHDA and SQIVND (reference sequence). V lost 6 bases and J 5 bases, leaving 19 bases between the germline ends. This CDR3 region has 15 residues. CDR3 coding DNA: TGTGCCAGTAGCCCCGCCCTGGGAGGCACGGAGACCCAGTACTTC. Protein: CASSPALGGTETQYF. The full variable domain, in which reference TRBV19 and TRBJ2-5 provide the parts outside the CDR3, is DGGITQSPKYLFRKEGQNVTLSCEQNLNHDAMYWYRQDPGQGLRLIYYSQIVNDFQKGDIAEGYSVSREKKESFPLTVTSAQKNPTAFYLCASSPALGGTETQYFGPGTRLLVL.

This clone was picked up many times. This rearrangement joins TRBV5-4 to TRBJ2-3; 7 bases line up with TRBD2. V shed 0 bases and J 0 bases; nucleotides not matched to a gene: 7. Per germline, CDR1 SGHNT and CDR2 YYREEE (reference sequence). The CDR3 runs 17 residues. The CDR3 nucleotides read TGTGCCAGCAGCTTGGGTTTTGCGGGAGCGAGCACAGATACGCAGTATTTT. Its protein product is CASSLGFAGASTDTQYF. Together with reference TRBV5-4 and TRBJ2-3, the CDR3 gives the full variable domain: ETGVTQSPTHLIKTRGQQVTLRCSSQSGHNTVSWYQQALGQGPQFIFQYYREEENGRGNFPPRFSGLQFPNYSSELNVNALELDDSALYLCASSLGFAGASTDTQYFGPGTRLTVL.

This clone occurred many times. The chain carries TRBV7-9 and TRBJ1-2; D is possibly TRBD1 (5 bases). Germline loops: CDR1 SEHNR, CDR2 FQNEAQ (reference sequence). V was cut by 2 bases and J by 4 bases, with 11 bases left in between. The CDR3 extends over 14 amino acids. DNA of the CDR3: TGTGCCAGCAGCTTATTGGGGACCGGCTATGGCTACACCTTC. It yields the protein CASSLLGTGYGYTF.

This clone was counted many times. The chain combines TRBV2 with TRBJ1-2; TRBD1 might be the D (6 bases). Trimming took off 10 bases at V and 4 bases at J, with 19 bases between the two ends. The CDR3 covers 14 residues. From germline, CDR1 is SNHLY and CDR2 FYNNEI. CDR3 in amino acids: CATSKRAGVYGYTF. The CDR3 DNA reads TGTGCCACCAGCAAGAGGGCAGGGGTCTATGGCTACACCTTC.

In this sample, this clone turned up many times. The chain carries TRBV6-4 and TRBJ2-1; 14 bases are a match to TRBD2. Per the germline V gene, CDR1 is MRHNA and CDR2 is SNTAGT. J lost 8 bases, V lost 6 bases, and 6 bases had no gene match. The CDR3 is 15 residues long. The CDR3 DNA reads TGTGCCAGCAGGACTAGCGGGGGGGCCGGGGATGAGCAGTTCTTC. It translates to CASRTSGGAGDEQFF.

Only one count was recorded for this clone. V usage is TRBV4-1 and J usage is TRBJ2-2; 7 nucleotides align to TRBD1. In germline, CDR1 is MGHRA, CDR2 YSYEKL. The V gene end was trimmed by 2 bases and the J gene end by 6 bases; junction bases not matched to a gene: 3. This CDR3 comprises 14 residues. In nucleotides, the CDR3 is TGCGCCAGCAGCCAACCGGACAGGCCCGGGGAGCTGTTTTTT. It codes for CASSQPDRPGELFF.

This clone was counted ten times or more. The rearrangement uses TRBV4-3 and TRBJ2-1, with 9 bases that match TRBD2. Per the germline V gene, CDR1 is LGHNA and CDR2 is YSLEER. The J segment lost 9 bases and the V segment lost 0 bases, leaving 9 bases of the junction unmatched. This CDR3 comprises 16 residues. CDR3 DNA: TGCGCCAGCAGCCAAGACGGCGGGAGGGCCGATGGTGAGCAGTTCTTC. Its protein is CASSQDGGRADGEQFF.

This clone is termed medium-sized. The V gene is TRBV10-2, the J gene TRBJ2-3; TRBD2 agrees at 8 bases. The CDR3 consists of 16 residues. The germline V gene encodes CDR1 WSHSY and CDR2 SAAADI. After removal of 3 bases from V and 6 bases from J, the junction contained 11 bases not matched to a gene. The chain's CDR3 is CASSDSGRAGRDTQYF. CDR3 nucleotide sequence: TGCGCCAGCAGTGACTCCGGGAGGGCCGGTCGGGATACGCAGTATTTT.

In its sample, this clone ranks as medium-sized. The gene calls are TRBV20-1 and TRBJ2-3; TRBD1 matches 8 bases. V lost 2 bases to trimming and J lost 6 bases; unmatched junction nucleotides: 4. The germline V gene has CDR1 DFQATT and CDR2 SNEGSKA (reference sequence). The CDR3 runs 13 residues. The CDR3 sequence: CSARQGALDTQYF. CDR3 DNA: TGCAGTGCTAGACAGGGGGCGCTTGATACGCAGTATTTT.

This clone was recorded a few times. The CDR3 nucleotides are TGTGCCAGCAGGGTACTGGGGGTGGATGGCTACACCTTC. Amino acid sequence: CASRVLGVDGYTF. V and J are TRBV27 and TRBJ1-2; D might be TRBD1 (5 bases). The length of the CDR3 is 13 residues. The V end lost 6 bases, the J end lost 6 bases, and 14 bases lay between the germline ends. CDR1 MNHEY and CDR2 SMNVEV come from the germline V gene (reference sequence).

The CDR3 nucleotides read TGCAGTGCTAGAGATAACGTCGCAGGACTTTCCTACGAGCAGTACTTC. It encodes CSARDNVAGLSYEQYF. The chain combines TRBV20-1 with TRBJ2-7, with D tentatively TRBD2 (5 bases). The CDR3 runs 16 residues. With 0 bases removed from V and 1 base from J, the gap between germline ends came to 16 bases. CDR1 DFQATT and CDR2 SNEGSKA come from the germline V gene (reference sequence).

This clone has just one count. The chain links TRBV5-1 to TRBJ2-2; 8 bases fit TRBD2. The ends lost 4 bases at V and 0 bases at J; junction bases unmatched: 5. There are 16 residues in the CDR3. Germline-derived CDR1 and CDR2 are SGHRS and YFSETQ. CDR3: CASSQYSGANTGELFF. The CDR3 bases are TGCGCCAGCAGCCAATATAGCGGGGCGAACACCGGGGAGCTGTTTTTT.

This clone was counted at least ten times. This chain connects TRBV29-1 to TRBJ2-2; 10 bases agree with TRBD1. Germline assignment: CDR1 SQVTM and CDR2 ANQGSEA. This CDR3 has 13 residues. V lost 5 bases and J lost 6; bases outside the gene matches: 3. This CDR3 reads CSVSGTGAGELFF. Written as DNA, the CDR3 is TGCAGCGTTTCCGGGACAGGGGCCGGGGAGCTGTTTTTT.

The chain recombines TRBV28 with TRBJ1-2, with TRBD1 as a possible D gene (5 bases). The V end was cut by 1 base, the J end by 8 bases, with 14 bases between. Germline V CDR1 and CDR2: MDHEN, SYDVKM. The CDR3 contains 14 residues. CDR3 in amino acids: CASSLSGQAKGYTF. In DNA form, the CDR3 reads TGTGCCAGCAGTTTATCGGGGCAGGCGAAAGGCTACACCTTC.

This clone occurred many times. A much more abundant neighbour one base away suggests this may be a read error. The sample holds other DNA sequences that translate to the same CDR3. This chain links TRBV5-1 with TRBJ2-3, with TRBD2 identical over 8 bases. From germline, CDR1 is SGHRS and CDR2 YFSETQ. The CDR3 covers 16 residues. Trimming removed 0 bases from V and 3 bases from J; junction bases left unmatched: 6. CDR3 in amino acids: CASSLGLALTTDTQYF. CDR3 in DNA: TGCGCCAGCAGCTTGGGACTAGCGCTGACTACAGATACGCAGTATTTT.

Ten or more counts support this clone. This may be a read error: a much more frequent sequence differs by one nucleotide. CDR3 in amino acids: CAISEFGPNNEQLF. The CDR3 DNA is TGTGCCATCAGTGAGTTTGGACCCAACAATGAGCAGCTCTTC. The J gene is TRBJ2-1, the V gene TRBV10-3; D is unresolved. The CDR3 spans 14 residues. Germline CDR1 is ENHRY and CDR2 is SYGVKD.

This clone was observed at least ten times. The genes are TRBV3-1 and TRBJ2-3; 11 nucleotides match TRBD2. V was pared by 4 bases and J by 5 bases, with 11 bases of the junction left unmatched. The CDR3 covers 17 residues. The V gene's germline CDR1 is LGHDT and CDR2 YNNKEL (reference sequence). The CDR3 nucleotides read TGTGCCAGCAGCCTTAGCGGGGGGGACCGTATGGGAGATACGCAGTATTTT. Translation: CASSLSGGDRMGDTQYF.

This clone occurred many times. The chain is built from TRBV5-4 and TRBJ2-7; 12 positions match TRBD2. Trimming cost V 3 bases and J 5 bases; bases outside gene matches: 6. This CDR3 spans 15 amino acids. Germline values: CDR1 SGHNT, CDR2 YYREEE (reference sequence). The CDR3 bases are TGTGCCAGCAGCTCGTGGACTAGCGGGACTAACGAGCAGTACTTC. This encodes CASSSWTSGTNEQYF.